The 30 T cell receptor beta chains below were found in one sample sequenced in a study of T cell responses to AZD1222 COVID-19 vaccine. TCRdb keeps only in-frame clones here, not all; method: immunoSEQ multiplex PCR. The top ten clones hold 2% to 2.5% of a sample with approximately 110,000 clones, 87% of them seen once. The source material was peripheral blood, sampled 28 days after the second AZD1222 dose. The receptors stem from an adult who received the AZD1222 COVID-19 vaccine.

The chain links TRBV18 to TRBJ2-3; D uncertain. Trimming left V 2 bases short and J 4 bases short, with 4 bases between. Germline CDR1 KGHSH, CDR2 LQKENI. The CDR3 has 12 residues. CDR3 coding DNA: TGTGCCAGCTCACCAAGGGCAGATACGCAGTATTTT. As protein: CASSPRADTQYF.

Only a few counts were recorded for this clone. The chain combines TRBV6-4 with TRBJ2-3, with TRBD1 identical over 8 bases. Germline values: CDR1 MRHNA, CDR2 SNTAGT. This CDR3 contains 15 residues. J lost 1 base, V lost 6 bases, and 6 bases had no gene match. The chain's CDR3 is CASSETGDGTDTQYF. The CDR3 DNA is TGTGCCAGCAGCGAGACAGGGGATGGCACAGATACGCAGTATTTT.

J is TRBJ1-3 and V is TRBV10-3, with D unresolved. The CDR3 loop spans 15 amino acids. The ends were cut back, 4 bases at V and 0 bases at J, with 10 bases in the middle. CDR1 is ENHRY and CDR2 is SYGVKD in the germline V gene. The CDR3 DNA reads as TGTGCCATCAGTGGGCGGGGAACCTCTGGAAACACCATATATTTT. The encoded protein is CAISGRGTSGNTIYF.

The rearrangement joins TRBV18 to TRBJ2-5; 12 nucleotides line up with TRBD2. V lost 5 bases to trimming and J lost 14 bases; unmatched junction nucleotides: 3. Germline lookup yields CDR1 KGHSH and CDR2 LQKENI. This CDR3 is 11 amino acids long. The DNA for the CDR3 is TGTGCCAGCTCAGAGACTAGCGGGAGATACTTC. Residues: CASSETSGRYF.

The chain couples TRBV11-2 to TRBJ1-6; D unclear. The CDR3 has 18 amino acids. CDR1 SGHAT and CDR2 FQNNGV come from the germline V gene. Trimming removed 1 base at V and 7 bases at J, with 20 bases between. The chain's CDR3 is CASSLVYGYESPNSPLHF. The CDR3 nucleotides read TGTGCCAGCAGCTTAGTCTACGGGTATGAGTCTCCGAATTCACCCCTCCACTTT. The full variable domain, with the rest looked up from reference TRBV11-2 and TRBJ1-6, is EAGVAQSPRYKIIEKRQSVAFWCNPISGHATLYWYQQILGQGPKLLIQFQNNGVVDDSQLPKDRFSAERLKGVDSTLKIQPAKLEDSAVYLCASSLVYGYESPNSPLHFGNGTRLTVT.

The chain combines TRBV2 with TRBJ2-7; D may be TRBD2 (5 bases). V lost 6 bases and J 5 bases, leaving 14 bases between the germline ends. Germline CDR1 SNHLY, CDR2 FYNNEI. This CDR3 comprises 13 residues. The CDR3 DNA is TGTGCCAGCAGGGACCAACTGAGGGACGAGCAGTACTTC. This codes for CASRDQLRDEQYF.

The chain recombines TRBV7-2 with TRBJ1-6; unclear D gene. CDR1 is SGHTA and CDR2 is FQGNSA in the germline V gene. CDR3 length: 13 amino acids. The germline V and J ends were trimmed by 4 bases and 6 bases, with 7 bases remaining between them. Written as DNA, the CDR3 is TGTGCCAGCAGCTCTACGACTAATTCACCCCTCCACTTT. Translation: CASSSTTNSPLHF.

The rearrangement uses TRBV11-2 and TRBJ2-7; 11 nucleotides align to TRBD2. Germline V gives CDR1 SGHAT, CDR2 FQNNGV. The ends lost 1 base at V and 3 bases at J; junction bases unmatched: 5. The CDR3 is 16 residues long. DNA of the CDR3: TGTGCCAGCAGCTTAGCGGTAGCGGGAGGGCGCTACGAGCAGTACTTC. Protein product: CASSLAVAGGRYEQYF.

The J gene is TRBJ1-4, the V gene TRBV5-6; D ambiguous. The CDR3 has 14 amino acids. CDR1 is SGHDT and CDR2 is YYEEEE in the germline V gene. V lost 7 bases and J lost 3, with 13 bases in between. CDR3 amino acids: CASAEFSANEKLFF. CDR3 bases: TGTGCCAGCGCAGAGTTCTCAGCTAATGAAAAACTGTTTTTT.

The rearrangement links TRBV5-1 to TRBJ1-1, with D unclear. The V gene's germline CDR1 is SGHRS and CDR2 YFSETQ. Trimming pared 1 base from V and 0 bases from J, leaving 4 bases between. This CDR3 region has 13 residues. The CDR3 DNA follows: TGCGCCAGCAGCTTGACGGTGAACACTGAAGCTTTCTTT. It specifies CASSLTVNTEAFF.

This rearrangement joins TRBV6-5 to TRBJ1-1; 10 bases map to TRBD1. This CDR3 spans 13 amino acids. CDR1 MNHEY and CDR2 SVGAGI come from the germline V gene. V lost 5 bases, J lost 11 bases, and 8 bases stayed unmatched. The CDR3 protein is CASSMTGGAEAFF. CDR3 coding DNA: TGTGCCAGCAGTATGACAGGGGGCGCGGAGGCTTTCTTT.

The chain joins TRBV5-1 to TRBJ2-2; tentatively, D is TRBD1 (6 bases). The CDR3 runs 14 residues. Deletions cut 1 base from V and 5 bases from J, with 9 bases between. Germline assignment: CDR1 SGHRS and CDR2 YFSETQ. Here the CDR3 reads CASSLTGYTGELFF. The CDR3, as DNA: TGCGCCAGCAGCTTGACAGGGTATACCGGGGAGCTGTTTTTT.

The V and J genes are TRBV2 and TRBJ1-4; D may be TRBD1 (5 bases). V gave up 5 bases and J gave up 7 bases, with 20 bases separating them. The CDR3 length is 16 residues. Looked up from germline, CDR1 is SNHLY and CDR2 is FYNNEI. The CDR3 DNA reads as TGTGCCAGCAGTTATACCGGGACGGTCATTTTTGAAAAACTGTTTTTT. This translates into CASSYTGTVIFEKLFF.

CDR3 nucleotides: TGTGCCAGTAGTAGATTACTAGCGGGACGTCAAGAGACCCAGTACTTC. Translating gives CASSRLLAGRQETQYF. The rearrangement joins TRBV19 to TRBJ2-5; TRBD2 aligns across 10 bases. CDR3 size: 16 residues. Looked up from germline, CDR1 is LNHDA and CDR2 is SQIVND (reference sequence). Trimming took 4 bases from V and 2 from J; bases not matched to a gene: 7.

In its sample, this clone was seen many times. This chain links TRBV28 with TRBJ1-5; D is perhaps TRBD1 (5 bases). Trimming removed 6 bases from V and 5 bases from J, with 20 bases in between. The CDR3 length is 16 residues. Germline lookup yields CDR1 MDHEN and CDR2 SYDVKM. This CDR3 reads CASSPVRLSQDQPQHF. The CDR3 DNA is TGTGCCAGCAGCCCCGTCAGGCTCTCACAGGATCAGCCCCAGCATTTT.

The J gene is TRBJ2-2, the V gene TRBV28, with D possibly being TRBD1 (6 bases). V was shortened by 6 bases and J by 3 bases, with 11 bases between the two germline ends. CDR1 is MDHEN, CDR2 SYDVKM, per germline. The length of the CDR3 is 14 residues. CDR3 sequence reads: CASRIQGYTGELFF. The CDR3 region has the DNA TGTGCCAGCAGGATACAGGGATACACCGGGGAGCTGTTTTTT.

This sequence joins TRBV5-1 and TRBJ2-3; D might be TRBD2 (6 bases). Germline CDR1 is SGHRS and CDR2 is YFSETQ. The CDR3 consists of 15 residues. Trimming removed 1 base at V and 2 bases at J, with 11 bases between. As DNA, the CDR3 is TGCGCCAGCAGCTTGTCGGCGGGGTCCACAGATACGCAGTATTTT. It codes for CASSLSAGSTDTQYF.

The chain employs TRBV28 and TRBJ1-1; D uncertain. The germline V gene has CDR1 MDHEN and CDR2 SYDVKM. V was clipped by 7 bases and J by 0 bases, with 12 bases between them. The CDR3 length is 14 residues. The CDR3 sequence is CASNSRGLNTEAFF. The CDR3 DNA follows: TGTGCCAGCAACTCCCGGGGTCTGAACACTGAAGCTTTCTTT. The full variable domain, rest sourced from reference TRBV28 and TRBJ1-1, is DVKVTQSSRYLVKRTGEKVFLECVQDMDHENMFWYRQDPGLGLRLIYFSYDVKMKEKGDIPEGYSVSREKKERFSLILESASTNQTSMYLCASNSRGLNTEAFFGQGTRLTVV.

V is TRBV10-3 and J is TRBJ1-1; no firm D call. CDR3 length equals 18 residues. The V end was cut by 0 bases, the J end by 0 bases, with 17 bases between. Per germline, CDR1 ENHRY and CDR2 SYGVKD. The CDR3 coding sequence is TGTGCCATCAGTGAGTCAACCACGACGGGGAGAGTGAACACTGAAGCTTTCTTT. Residues: CAISESTTTGRVNTEAFF.

This clone came up once. The chain has TRBV27 and TRBJ1-5; tentative D call: TRBD1 (5 bases). V gave up 6 bases and J gave up 6 bases, with 9 bases separating them. The CDR3 contains 12 residues. The germline V gene has CDR1 MNHEY and CDR2 SMNVEV (reference sequence). The CDR3 sequence is CASSYTGQPQHF. In DNA, the CDR3 is TGTGCCAGCAGCTACACAGGTCAGCCCCAGCATTTT.

CDR3 coding DNA: TGTGCCAGCAGCCCCGATTCCTACGAGCAGTACTTC. Amino acids: CASSPDSYEQYF. This chain joins TRBV11-3 and TRBJ2-7, with no clear D. Trimming removed 5 bases from V and 1 base from J, with 6 bases in between. CDR1 and CDR2 (germline): SGHNT, YENEEA. The CDR3 has 12 amino acids.

The chain links TRBV5-4 to TRBJ2-3, with 14 bases that match TRBD2. The CDR3 contains 16 residues. From germline, CDR1 is SGHNT and CDR2 YYREEE (reference sequence). V lost 5 bases, J lost 3 bases, and 5 bases stayed unmatched. The CDR3, as DNA: TGTGCCAGCAGAGCCGGGACTAGCGGGAGAACAGATACGCAGTATTTT. Translated, it gives CASRAGTSGRTDTQYF.

The chain joins TRBV6-6 to TRBJ1-1; TRBD1 agrees at 11 bases. V gave up 8 bases and J gave up 6 bases; unmatched junction bases: 11. This CDR3 spans 15 amino acids. Germline lookup yields CDR1 MNHNY and CDR2 SVGAGI (reference sequence). This chain's CDR3 is CASSHSPGQGAEAFF. DNA for the CDR3: TGTGCCAGCTCCCACTCCCCGGGACAGGGGGCTGAAGCTTTCTTT.

V and J are TRBV7-9 and TRBJ1-3; 7 bases fit TRBD1. The J segment lost 0 bases and the V segment lost 3 bases, leaving 11 bases of the junction unmatched. The length of the CDR3 is 18 residues. Germline CDR1 is SEHNR and CDR2 is FQNEAQ (reference sequence). CDR3 in DNA: TGTGCCAGCAGCTTGACAGGGAGACTGTCTCTCTCTGGAAACACCATATATTTT. Encoded protein: CASSLTGRLSLSGNTIYF.

CDR3 nucleotides: TGTGCCAGCAGTGAAGCCCCGGACGCCGCCTACGAGCAGTACTTC. Translating it yields CASSEAPDAAYEQYF. The chain is built from TRBV6-1 and TRBJ2-7; D is undetermined. The V end was cut by 0 bases, the J end by 2 bases, with 11 bases between. CDR1 is MNHNS and CDR2 is SASEGT in the germline V gene. The CDR3 is 15 amino acids.

This chain links TRBV7-9 with TRBJ2-1; perhaps TRBD2 as D (6 bases). Germline assignment: CDR1 SEHNR and CDR2 FQNEAQ (reference sequence). Trimming removed 5 bases at V and 7 bases at J, with 21 bases between. The CDR3 contains 16 residues. DNA of the CDR3: TGTGCCAGCAGCAACCGGGACTCAGTGTTGGGGAATGAGCAGTTCTTC. This codes for CASSNRDSVLGNEQFF.

The chain couples TRBV15 to TRBJ1-6; unclear D gene. CDR3 size: 15 residues. V was clipped by 1 base and J by 6 bases, with 10 bases between them. CDR1 and CDR2 (germline): LNHNV, YYDKDF (reference sequence). This CDR3 is CATSRGQGRNSPLHF. The CDR3 DNA reads as TGTGCCACCAGCAGAGGCCAAGGCCGTAATTCACCCCTCCACTTT.

The V and J genes are TRBV9 and TRBJ1-6; 7 bases match TRBD1. The CDR3 runs to 14 residues. Germline V gene data show CDR1 as SGDLS and CDR2 as YYNGEE. The ends lost 4 bases at V and 7 bases at J; junction bases unmatched: 5. In DNA, the CDR3 is TGTGCCAGCAGCTTGGGACAGAGAAATTCACCCCTCCACTTT. It codes for CASSLGQRNSPLHF.

This sequence joins TRBV6-5 and TRBJ2-1; 8 bases match TRBD2. This CDR3 has 16 amino acids. CDR1 MNHEY and CDR2 SVGAGI come from the germline V gene. V gave up 2 bases and J gave up 7 bases; unmatched junction bases: 10. CDR3 protein: CASSYPLAEGGNEQFF. As DNA, the CDR3 is TGTGCCAGCAGTTACCCACTAGCGGAGGGGGGTAATGAGCAGTTCTTC.

The chain uses TRBV24-1 and TRBJ2-1, with no clear D. The germline gives CDR1 KGHDR, CDR2 SFDVKD. The length of the CDR3 is 15 residues. The ends were cut back, 2 bases at V and 5 bases at J, with 12 bases in the middle. In DNA form, the CDR3 reads TGTGCCACCAGTGATTACACTAATAAAAACAATGAGCAGTTCTTC. The encoded protein is CATSDYTNKNNEQFF.